The TCR beta chain under discussion was sequenced for a study of T cell clones after liver transplantation (dated by TCRdb to the late 2010s). Study-wide context: ITN030ST, the source of the samples, was a randomized trial that attempted immunosuppression withdrawal within 2 years of liver transplantation. As an antigen-independent comparator for donor-reactive sequences, third party-reactive TCRbeta sequences were also identified from pre-transplant MLRs. No induction therapy was given to the subjects, and standard immunosuppression was administered until randomization at 12-24 months post-transplant. Blood samples were collected pre-transplant, then pre-randomization ahead of withdrawal, and finally post-randomization once withdrawal had either been completed or failed. To count as tolerant, a recipient had to stay completely off immunosuppression for at least one year without liver enzymes climbing beyond twice the upper limit of normal. After a pre-transplant mixed lymphocyte reaction, TCRbeta sequencing was used to pinpoint donor-reactive T cell clones, which were subsequently tracked in post-transplant blood. The studied cohort comprised 8 liver transplant recipients, 3 classified as tolerant and 5 as non-tolerant. Three of the eight recipients were HCV-positive; the others were transplanted for non-autoimmune, non-viral indications.

Frozen genomic DNA underwent high-throughput TCRbeta CDR3 sequencing by immunoSEQ, including PCR amplification, mapping, bias correction and internal controls. The original methods were these. Productive rearrangements were retained, and unique TCRbeta sequences were defined by the CDR3 nucleotide sequence together with the V and J gene. For a sequence to be called donor-reactive, it needed a frequency of at least 0.01% and at least 5-fold expansion in CFSE-low cells compared with unstimulated pre-transplant cells. Per-subject minimum frequency thresholds, based on the lowest-template unstimulated sample, ensured at least 90% detection power. Jensen-Shannon divergence between the top 1000 TCRbeta sequences post-transplant and pre-transplant was used to measure repertoire turnover. Two-sided Fisher's exact tests were used to test for changes in the detection of donor-reactive sequences. Drawn from immuneACCESS, this table holds only the in-frame rearrangements with V and J called that TCRdb kept. Clones are partly lost; checked studies trace under half to an unresolved V gene and leave the rest unexplained. V and J calls and clone size come straight from that table; D and trimming were deduced from the DNA. In all, the sample holds about 80,000 clones, and roughly 80% of those were seen once. Of the sample, 0.45% to 0.55% is held by the ten largest clones.

Unstimulated PBMCs, after thawing, were stained for CD3, CD4 and CD8 and then FACS-sorted into CD3+CD4+ and CD3+CD8+ populations. All 8 studied subjects were randomized to immunosuppression withdrawal. The Qiagen DNeasy Blood and Tissue Kit was used to isolate genomic DNA. Study-wide conclusions, independent of this receptor: Because allograft tissue specimens were not available, migration of donor-reactive T cells into the graft, rather than deletion, may have occurred. Donor-reactive sequences declined more than third party-reactive ones, suggesting partial antigen-specific deletion unrelated to withdrawal success. A significant post-transplant decrease in circulating donor-reactive CD4 TCRbeta sequences was observed in most of the 8 subjects, irrespective of tolerance or HCV status. Low numbers of available donor cells limited the measurable donor-reactive repertoire in a couple of subjects. Because of small, heterogeneous patient numbers and non-standardized post-transplant time points, the conclusions were only preliminary. When repertoire turnover was accounted for, significantly reduced detection of donor-reactive sequences was found in 7 of 8 subjects for CD4 and in 8 of 8 subjects for CD8.

There are 13 amino acids in the CDR3, from cysteine to phenylalanine inclusive. Only the CDR3 DNA is retained, 39 bases long and in frame from the first base. Trimming costs V 6 bases and J 0 bases, and their ends lie 12 bases apart. Looking up the germline V gene yields CDR1 SQVTM and CDR2 ANQGSEA. Notes on this clone: Its antigen has not been determined. Base qualities were left out, and no much larger clone turns up one base away.

The receptor comes from a human patient who received a liver transplant. A transplant means some T cells may be of graft donor rather than patient origin. The material sequenced was CD4+ T cells from blood, taken 45 to 46 months after liver transplant. Recombination joined TRBV29-1 with TRBJ2-7; the D segment could be TRBD2, given 6 matching bases. The CDR3 is CSVLIGGSYEQYF. The DNA sequence is given as TGCAGCGTGTTAATCGGGGGCTCCTACGAGCAGTACTTC.